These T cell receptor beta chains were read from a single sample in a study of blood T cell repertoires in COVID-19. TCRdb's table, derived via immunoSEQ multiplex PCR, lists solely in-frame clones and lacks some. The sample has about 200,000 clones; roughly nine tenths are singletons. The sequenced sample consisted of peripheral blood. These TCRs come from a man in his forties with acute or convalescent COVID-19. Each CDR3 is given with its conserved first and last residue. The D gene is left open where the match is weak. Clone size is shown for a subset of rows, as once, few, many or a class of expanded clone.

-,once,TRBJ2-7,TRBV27,TGTGCCAGCAGTTTTGCAGAAGCCTACGAGCAGTACTTC,CASSFAEAYEQYF
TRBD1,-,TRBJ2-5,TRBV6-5,TGTGCCAGCATAGAGTACAGGGGCAGGGAGACCCAGTACTTC,CASIEYRGRETQYF
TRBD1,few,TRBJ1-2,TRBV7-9,TGTGCCAGCAGCCCCGGGACAGGGAAGTTTGGCTACACCTTC,CASSPGTGKFGYTF
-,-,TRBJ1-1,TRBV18,TGTGCCAGCTCACCATACGAGGATAACACTGAAGCTTTCTTT,CASSPYEDNTEAFF
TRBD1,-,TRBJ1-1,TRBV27,TGTGCCAGCAAAGTTGGGGACAGCATGCACACTGAAGCTTTCTTT,CASKVGDSMHTEAFF
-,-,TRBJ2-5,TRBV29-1,TGCAGCGGAAGACTAGTTCAAGAGACCCAGTACTTC,CSGRLVQETQYF
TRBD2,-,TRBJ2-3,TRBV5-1,TGCGCCAGCAGCTTTTTAGGAGTGGGGGGGAGCGGGGACACAGATACGCAGTATTTT,CASSFLGVGGSGDTDTQYF
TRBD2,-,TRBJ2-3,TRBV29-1,TGCAGCGTTGTGGTTCGAGCGGGGGTCCGCACAGATACGCAGTATTTT,CSVVVRAGVRTDTQYF
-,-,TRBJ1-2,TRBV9,TGTGCCAGCAGCGTAGCAGGGGCACGTGGCTACACCTTC,CASSVAGARGYTF
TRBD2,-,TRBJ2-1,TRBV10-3,TGTGCCATCGGCTCCGGACTAGGCGGTAGTGAGCAGTTCTTC,CAIGSGLGGSEQFF
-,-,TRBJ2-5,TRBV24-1,TGTGCCACCAGTGTAGAGGGCGTGGAGACCCAGTACTTC,CATSVEGVETQYF